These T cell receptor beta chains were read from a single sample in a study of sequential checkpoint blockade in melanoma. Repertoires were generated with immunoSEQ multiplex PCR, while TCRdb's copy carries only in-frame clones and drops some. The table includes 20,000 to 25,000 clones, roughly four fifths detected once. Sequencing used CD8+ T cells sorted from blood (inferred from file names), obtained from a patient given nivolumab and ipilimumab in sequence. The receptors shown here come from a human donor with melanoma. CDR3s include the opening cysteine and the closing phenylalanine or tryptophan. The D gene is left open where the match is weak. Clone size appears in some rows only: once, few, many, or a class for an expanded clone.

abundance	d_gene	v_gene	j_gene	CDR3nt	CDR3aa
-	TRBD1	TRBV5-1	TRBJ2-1	TGCGCCAGCAGATCCGGGACAGGGTCCTACAATGAGCAGTTCTTC	CASRSGTGSYNEQFF
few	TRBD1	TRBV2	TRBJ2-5	TGTGCCAGCAGGGAAACCGGGACAGCGAAAGAGACCCAGTACTTC	CASRETGTAKETQYF
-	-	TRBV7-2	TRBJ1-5	TGTGCCAGCAGCCGCCGGGGGTCGGGCTTCAATCAGCCCCAGCATTTT	CASSRRGSGFNQPQHF
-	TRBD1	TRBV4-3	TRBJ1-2	TGCGCCAGCAGCCAAGATTATGGACAGGTTGGCTACACCTTC	CASSQDYGQVGYTF
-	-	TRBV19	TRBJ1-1	TGTGCCAGTAGTAAACGTACTACAGGGAGAGGGGACACTGAAGCTTTCTTT	CASSKRTTGRGDTEAFF
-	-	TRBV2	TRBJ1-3	TGTGCCAGCGGGGCAGGTGGTAGAAACACCATATATTTT	CASGAGGRNTIYF
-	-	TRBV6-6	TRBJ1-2	TGTGCCAGCAGTTACACCCCCGGGAATGGCTACACCTTC	CASSYTPGNGYTF
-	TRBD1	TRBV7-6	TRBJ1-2	TGTGCCAGCAGCACCGGGACAGACTATGGCTACACCTTC	CASSTGTDYGYTF
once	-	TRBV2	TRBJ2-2	TGTGCCAGCTCGCTCACAGCCGCGAACACCGGGGAGCTGTTTTTT	CASSLTAANTGELFF
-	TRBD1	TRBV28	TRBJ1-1	TGTGCCAGCACCTTTGGGAGCAGACAGGGCAGGTGGGCTTTCTTT	CASTFGSRQGRWAFF
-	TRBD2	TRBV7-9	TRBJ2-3	TGTGCCAGCAGCTTAGGGACTAGCGGCACAGATACGCAGTATTTT	CASSLGTSGTDTQYF
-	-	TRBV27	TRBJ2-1	TGTGCCAGCAGTTTAGGGCTAGCGAGGGAGTATGAGCAGTTCTTC	CASSLGLAREYEQFF
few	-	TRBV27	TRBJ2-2	TGTGCCAGCAGTTTAATGAGACAGAGGCTTCCCGGGGAGCTGTTTTTT	CASSLMRQRLPGELFF
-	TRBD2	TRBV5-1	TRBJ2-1	TGCGCCAGCGGCGGGACTAGCGGAAACAATGAGCAGTTCTTC	CASGGTSGNNEQFF
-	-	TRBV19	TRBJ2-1	TGTGCCAGTAGTATGAGTTGGGGGCTGCAGTTCTTC	CASSMSWGLQFF
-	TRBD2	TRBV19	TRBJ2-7	TGTGCCAGTAGTCCAAGTCGACTAGCGGGAGGGCCTCACGAGCAGTACTTC	CASSPSRLAGGPHEQYF
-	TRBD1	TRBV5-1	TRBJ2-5	TGCGCCAGCAGCCCCGGGACAGGGGGCTGGGAGACCCAGTACTTC	CASSPGTGGWETQYF
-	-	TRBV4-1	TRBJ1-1	TGCGCCAGCAGCCAAGATGCCAGGTACACTGAAGCTTTCTTT	CASSQDARYTEAFF
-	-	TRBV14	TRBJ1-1	TGTGCCAGCAGCTTACCGGGGATGAACACTGAAGCTTTCTTT	CASSLPGMNTEAFF
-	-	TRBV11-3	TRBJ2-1	TGTGCCAGCAGCTTAGATGCCCAGTACAATGAGCAGTTCTTC	CASSLDAQYNEQFF